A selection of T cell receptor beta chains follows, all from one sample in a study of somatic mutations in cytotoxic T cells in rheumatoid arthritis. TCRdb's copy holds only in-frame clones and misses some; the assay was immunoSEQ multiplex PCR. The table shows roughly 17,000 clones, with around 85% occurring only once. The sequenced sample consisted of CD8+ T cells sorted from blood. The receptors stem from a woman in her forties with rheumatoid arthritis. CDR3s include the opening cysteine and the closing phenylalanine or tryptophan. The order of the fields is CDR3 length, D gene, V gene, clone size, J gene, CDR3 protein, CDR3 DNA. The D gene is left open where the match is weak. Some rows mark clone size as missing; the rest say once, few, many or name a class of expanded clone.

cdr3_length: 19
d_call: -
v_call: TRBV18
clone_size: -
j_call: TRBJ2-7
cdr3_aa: CASSPDGTLAINILYEQYF
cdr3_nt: TGTGCCAGCTCTCCGGACGGAACACTAGCTATAAACATTCTCTACGAGCAGTACTTC

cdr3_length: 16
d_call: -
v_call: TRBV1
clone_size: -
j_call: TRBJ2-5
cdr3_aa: CTSSQASSGGEETQYF
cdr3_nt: TGCACCAGCAGTCAAGCGTCTAGCGGGGGGGAAGAGACCCAGTACTTC

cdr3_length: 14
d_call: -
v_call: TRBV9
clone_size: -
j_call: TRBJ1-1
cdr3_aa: CASSVGGGPAEAFF
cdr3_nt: TGTGCCAGCAGCGTAGGAGGGGGTCCGGCTGAAGCTTTCTTT

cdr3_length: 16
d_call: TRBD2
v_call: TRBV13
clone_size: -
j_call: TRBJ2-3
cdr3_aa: CASSTGLAGSTDTQYF
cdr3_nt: TGTGCCAGCAGCACCGGACTAGCGGGGAGCACAGATACGCAGTATTTT

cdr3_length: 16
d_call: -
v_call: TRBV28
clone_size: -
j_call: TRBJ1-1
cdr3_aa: CASSFYPAGPGTEAFF
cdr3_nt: TGTGCCAGCAGTTTTTACCCGGCAGGGCCGGGCACTGAAGCTTTCTTT

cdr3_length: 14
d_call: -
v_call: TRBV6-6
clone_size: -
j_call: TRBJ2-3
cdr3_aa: CASSYFHSTDTQYF
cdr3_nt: TGTGCCAGCAGTTACTTCCATAGCACAGATACGCAGTATTTT

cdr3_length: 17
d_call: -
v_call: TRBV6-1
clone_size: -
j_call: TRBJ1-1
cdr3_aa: CASSEGSGGRWITEAFF
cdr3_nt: TGTGCCAGCAGTGAAGGGTCGGGGGGACGGTGGATCACTGAAGCTTTCTTT

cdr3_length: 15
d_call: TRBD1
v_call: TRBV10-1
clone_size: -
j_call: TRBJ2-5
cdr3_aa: CASSPGQGARETQYF
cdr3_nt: TGCGCCAGCAGCCCCGGACAGGGGGCAAGAGAGACCCAGTACTTC

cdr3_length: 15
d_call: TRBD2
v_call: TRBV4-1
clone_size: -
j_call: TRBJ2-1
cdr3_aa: CASSPEAGDNNEQFF
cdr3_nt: TGCGCCAGCAGCCCGGAGGCGGGGGATAACAATGAGCAGTTCTTC

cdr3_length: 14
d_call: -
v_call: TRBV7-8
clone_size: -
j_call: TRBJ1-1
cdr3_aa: CASSGRAQNTEAFF
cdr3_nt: TGTGCCAGCAGCGGGCGGGCCCAAAACACTGAAGCTTTCTTT

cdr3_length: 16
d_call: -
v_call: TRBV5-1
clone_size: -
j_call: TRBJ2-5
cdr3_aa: CASSLALSLGQETQYF
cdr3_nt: TGCGCCAGCAGCTTGGCATTATCTCTCGGTCAAGAGACCCAGTACTTC

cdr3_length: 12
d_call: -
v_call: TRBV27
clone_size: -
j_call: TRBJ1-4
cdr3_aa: CASSLPNEKLFF
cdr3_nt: TGTGCCAGCAGTTTACCGAATGAAAAACTGTTTTTT

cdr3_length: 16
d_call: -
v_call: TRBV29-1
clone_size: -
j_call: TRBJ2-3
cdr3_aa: CSVEGSQRRSTDTQYF
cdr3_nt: TGCAGCGTTGAAGGGTCGCAGCGGCGGAGCACAGATACGCAGTATTTT

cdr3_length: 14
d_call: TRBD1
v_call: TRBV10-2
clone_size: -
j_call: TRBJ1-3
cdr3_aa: CASSVTGVGNTIYF
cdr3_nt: TGCGCCAGCAGTGTGACAGGGGTCGGAAACACCATATATTTT

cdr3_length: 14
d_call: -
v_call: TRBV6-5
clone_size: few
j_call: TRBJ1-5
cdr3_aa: CATATGDTNQPQHF
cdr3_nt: TGTGCCACCGCGACAGGAGACACGAATCAGCCCCAGCATTTT

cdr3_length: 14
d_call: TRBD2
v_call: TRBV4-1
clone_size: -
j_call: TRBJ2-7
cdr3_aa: CASSLTSGSYEQYF
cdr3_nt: TGCGCCAGCAGCCTGACTAGCGGGTCCTACGAGCAGTACTTC

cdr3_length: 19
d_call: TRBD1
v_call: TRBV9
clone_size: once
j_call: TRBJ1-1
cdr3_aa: CASSVATGDRGSRNTEAFF
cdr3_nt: TGTGCCAGCAGCGTAGCTACTGGGGACAGGGGGTCCAGGAACACTGAAGCTTTCTTT

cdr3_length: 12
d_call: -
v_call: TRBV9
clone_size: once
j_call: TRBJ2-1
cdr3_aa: CASSVGGGEQFF
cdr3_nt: TGTGCCAGCAGCGTAGGAGGGGGTGAGCAGTTCTTC

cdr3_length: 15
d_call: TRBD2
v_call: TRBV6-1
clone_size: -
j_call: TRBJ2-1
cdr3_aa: CASSELTSGGTEQFF
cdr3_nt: TGTGCCAGCAGTGAACTGACTAGCGGGGGAACTGAGCAGTTCTTC

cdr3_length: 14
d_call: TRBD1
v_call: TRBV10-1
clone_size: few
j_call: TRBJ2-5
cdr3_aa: CASSSGTGRETQYF
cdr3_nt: TGCGCCAGCAGTTCCGGGACAGGGAGAGAGACCCAGTACTTC

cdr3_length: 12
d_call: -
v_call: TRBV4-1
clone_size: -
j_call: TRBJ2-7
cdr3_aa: CASSQRDHEQYF
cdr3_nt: TGCGCCAGCAGCCAGAGAGATCACGAGCAGTACTTC

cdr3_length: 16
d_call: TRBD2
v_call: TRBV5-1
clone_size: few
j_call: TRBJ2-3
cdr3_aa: CASGGTSDKHTDTQYF
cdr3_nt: TGCGCCAGCGGAGGGACTAGCGATAAGCACACAGATACGCAGTATTTT

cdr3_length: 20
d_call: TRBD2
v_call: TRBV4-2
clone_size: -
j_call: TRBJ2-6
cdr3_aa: CASSQEIMLAGFSGANVLTF
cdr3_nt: TGTGCCAGCAGCCAAGAAATCATGCTAGCGGGTTTCTCTGGGGCCAACGTCCTGACTTTC

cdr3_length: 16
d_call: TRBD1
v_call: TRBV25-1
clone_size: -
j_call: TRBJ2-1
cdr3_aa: CASSELTGGSLNEQFF
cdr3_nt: TGTGCCAGCAGTGAATTGACAGGGGGCTCCTTGAATGAGCAGTTCTTC

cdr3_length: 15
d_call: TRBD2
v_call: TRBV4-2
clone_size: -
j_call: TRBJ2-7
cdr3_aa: CASSQDRGVSYEQYF
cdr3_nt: TGTGCCAGCAGCCAAGATCGGGGGGTCTCCTACGAGCAGTACTTC